Below, 25 T cell receptor beta chains from the same sample are listed, as sequenced in a study of blood T cells in healthy people across ages. Sample-barcoded 5' priming and a J-beta primer mix drove a second PCR of roughly 7 to 11 cycles. MiXCR, applied by TCRdb to the 5' RACE reads, yields one record per CDR3 protein. This repertoire shows about 750,000 distinct CDR3 sequences, about 53% found once; its top ten account for 41%. Sequencing input: blood. All receptors come from a man older than 75 in good health.

The V and J genes are TRBV7-8 and TRBJ2-5; unclear D gene. The V gene lost 5 bases and the J gene lost 5 bases, with 18 bases spanning the gap. Per germline, CDR1 SGHVS and CDR2 FQNEAQ. The CDR3 totals 15 residues. The CDR3: CASSPKVGEMETQYF. As DNA, the CDR3 is TGTGCCAGCAGCCCCAAGGTGGGCGAGATGGAGACCCAGTACTTC.

This clonotype was recorded a few times. The chain is built from TRBV15 and TRBJ1-2; no reliable D call. The V end lost 1 base, the J end lost 4 bases, and 13 bases lay between the germline ends. The CDR3 loop spans 15 amino acids. Germline V CDR1 and CDR2: LNHNV, YYDKDF (reference sequence). The CDR3 nucleotides read TGTGCCACCAGCAGAGCTGGTAGGGATCTCTATGGCTACACCTTC. This sequence encodes CATSRAGRDLYGYTF.

The rearrangement uses TRBV25-1 and TRBJ2-6; D not resolved. Germline-derived CDR1 and CDR2 are MGHDK and SYGVNS. Trimming stripped 6 bases from V and 0 bases from J, with 9 bases between. This CDR3 is 15 amino acids long. DNA of the CDR3: TGTGCCAGCAGAGGGCAGATCTCTGGGGCCAACGTCCTGACTTTC. This translates into CASRGQISGANVLTF. Full variable domain (outside the CDR3, taken from reference TRBV25-1 and TRBJ2-6): EADIYQTPRYLVIGTGKKITLECSQTMGHDKMYWYQQDPGMELHLIHYSYGVNSTEKGDLSSESTVSRIRTEHFPLTLESARPSHTSQYLCASRGQISGANVLTFGAGSRLTVL.

The chain links TRBV7-9 to TRBJ2-7; D tentatively fits TRBD1 or TRBD2 (6 bases each). The CDR3 runs 18 residues. CDR1 is SEHNR, CDR2 FQNEAQ, per germline (reference sequence). V was clipped by 1 base and J by 2 bases, with 21 bases between them. CDR3 residues: CASSLGEEGGPSTYEQYF. CDR3 DNA sequence: TGTGCCAGCAGCTTAGGGGAGGAAGGGGGACCTTCCACCTACGAGCAGTACTTC. The full variable domain, with the rest looked up from reference TRBV7-9 and TRBJ2-7, is DTGVSQNPRHKITKRGQNVTFRCDPISEHNRLYWYRQTLGQGPEFLTYFQNEAQLEKSRLLSDRFSAERPKGSFSTLEIQRTEQGDSAMYLCASSLGEEGGPSTYEQYFGPGTRLTVT.

This clonotype was recorded at least ten times. This chain connects TRBV28 to TRBJ1-3; no definite D call. The CDR3 totals 16 residues. The V gene lost 4 bases and the J gene lost 0 bases, with 13 bases spanning the gap. Germline CDR1 MDHEN, CDR2 SYDVKM. The CDR3 sequence: CASSSPGRSSGNTIYF. The CDR3 DNA is TGTGCCAGCAGTTCCCCTGGGAGAAGCTCTGGAAACACCATATATTTT.

This clonotype has only a few counts. The chain is built from TRBV9 and TRBJ1-1; no firm D call. The CDR3 totals 14 residues. V lost 5 bases and J lost 0, with 11 bases in between. CDR1 is SGDLS and CDR2 is YYNGEE in the germline V gene. The CDR3 sequence is CASSPGSLNTEAFF. As DNA, the CDR3 is TGTGCCAGCAGTCCGGGGAGCTTGAACACTGAAGCTTTCTTT. The whole variable domain, filled in from reference TRBV9 and TRBJ1-1, reads DSGVTQTPKHLITATGQRVTLRCSPRSGDLSVYWYQQSLDQGLQFLIQYYNGEERAKGNILERFSAQQFPDLHSELNLSSLELGDSALYFCASSPGSLNTEAFFGQGTRLTVV.

This clonotype was picked up a small number of times. The chain couples TRBV20-1 to TRBJ2-3, with 13 bases aligning to TRBD2. Germline CDR1 reads DFQATT; CDR2 reads SNEGSKA (reference sequence). The J segment lost 6 bases and the V segment lost 3 bases, leaving 9 bases of the junction unmatched. The CDR3 has 16 amino acids. This chain's CDR3 is CSARGPGLAGEDTQYF. CDR3 in DNA: TGCAGTGCTAGGGGGCCCGGACTAGCGGGAGAGGATACGCAGTATTTT.

This chain uses TRBV25-1 with TRBJ1-1; TRBD1 might be the D (5 bases). V was shortened by 4 bases and J by 5 bases, with 14 bases between the two germline ends. The CDR3 consists of 14 residues. Germline values: CDR1 MGHDK, CDR2 SYGVNS. In DNA form, the CDR3 reads TGTGCCAGCAGTGTTAAGGGGCAGAGAACTGAAGCTTTCTTT. It encodes CASSVKGQRTEAFF.

This chain links TRBV3-1 with TRBJ2-6; a weak D match, TRBD1 (5 bases). Germline V lookup: CDR1 LGHDT, CDR2 YNNKEL (reference sequence). Deletions cut 0 bases from V and 4 bases from J, with 10 bases between. CDR3 length: 16 residues. CDR3 in DNA: TGTGCCAGCAGCCAAGAGTCCAGGGCCGGGGCCAACGTCCTGACTTTC. Amino acids: CASSQESRAGANVLTF.

In this sample, this clonotype turned up a few times. The chain links TRBV29-1 to TRBJ2-3, with 12 bases aligning to TRBD2. Per the germline V gene, CDR1 is SQVTM and CDR2 is ANQGSEA. V lost 6 bases and J lost 14; bases outside the gene matches: 21. This CDR3 is built from 16 residues. This CDR3 reads CSVGPRLAGEHRYAYF. The DNA of the CDR3 is TGCAGCGTCGGCCCACGACTAGCGGGAGAGCACAGATACGCGTATTTT.

This CDR3 is CASSPYRAPSSYEQYF. CDR3 nucleotides: TGTGCCAGCTCACCATACAGGGCCCCCAGCTCCTACGAGCAGTACTTC. The V call is TRBV18, the J call TRBJ2-7, with D perhaps matching TRBD1 (6 bases). Germline V gives CDR1 KGHSH, CDR2 LQKENI. This CDR3 has 16 residues. V lost 2 bases and J lost 0, with 14 bases in between.

This clonotype has a handful of counts. The rearrangement uses TRBV5-5 and TRBJ2-5; D may correspond to TRBD1 or TRBD2 (6 bases each). Germline assignment: CDR1 SGHKS and CDR2 YYEKEE (reference sequence). The CDR3 length is 15 residues. The V and J ends lost 4 bases and 2 bases respectively, with 15 bases between them. This CDR3 is CASSRLGGWQETQYF. In DNA form, the CDR3 reads TGTGCCAGCAGCCGCCTGGGGGGCTGGCAAGAGACCCAGTACTTC.

This clonotype has only a few counts. The rearrangement uses TRBV11-2 and TRBJ2-3; 9 bases fit TRBD1. The CDR3 has 15 amino acids. V lost 5 bases to trimming and J lost 3 bases; unmatched junction nucleotides: 6. The germline gives CDR1 SGHAT, CDR2 FQNNGV. The CDR3 nucleotides are TGTGCCAGCAGCGTCACCGGGACAGGGACAGATACGCAGTATTTT. It translates to CASSVTGTGTDTQYF. Together with reference TRBV11-2 and TRBJ2-3, the CDR3 gives the full variable domain: EAGVAQSPRYKIIEKRQSVAFWCNPISGHATLYWYQQILGQGPKLLIQFQNNGVVDDSQLPKDRFSAERLKGVDSTLKIQPAKLEDSAVYLCASSVTGTGTDTQYFGPGTRLTVL.

This clonotype was observed a handful of times. The CDR3 loop is CSATRQDSSYEQYF. The CDR3 DNA follows: TGCAGTGCTACCCGACAGGACAGCTCCTACGAGCAGTACTTC. This rearrangement joins TRBV20-1 to TRBJ2-7; possibly TRBD1 for D (6 bases). Germline loops: CDR1 DFQATT, CDR2 SNEGSKA (reference sequence). The CDR3 is 14 residues long. The V gene lost 4 bases and the J gene lost 0 bases, with 13 bases spanning the gap.

The chain carries TRBV6-5 and TRBJ2-5; 16 bases align to TRBD2. The CDR3 is 15 residues long. Germline V lookup: CDR1 MNHEY, CDR2 SVGAGI. The ends lost 5 bases at V and 13 bases at J; junction bases unmatched: 10. The CDR3 nucleotides are TGTGCCAGCAGTCCGCCGGGACTAGCGGGAGGGCCACCGTACTTC. Translation: CASSPPGLAGGPPYF.

The chain links TRBV20-1 to TRBJ1-2, with D possibly being TRBD1 (6 bases). The CDR3 is 13 amino acids. Germline V gene sequence: CDR1 DFQATT, CDR2 SNEGSKA (reference sequence). With 6 bases removed from V and 6 bases from J, the gap between germline ends came to 17 bases. CDR3 residues: CSAPRGPWDGYTF. The DNA of the CDR3 is TGCAGTGCCCCGCGGGGGCCCTGGGATGGCTACACCTTC.

The chain combines TRBV3-1 with TRBJ2-7; 9 bases are shared with TRBD2. V lost 1 base, J lost 3 bases, and 4 bases stayed unmatched. In germline, CDR1 is LGHDT, CDR2 YNNKEL (reference sequence). The CDR3 loop spans 15 amino acids. The CDR3 loop reads CASSQGLAVSYEQYF. The CDR3 DNA is TGTGCCAGCAGCCAAGGACTAGCGGTAAGCTACGAGCAGTACTTC.

This chain uses TRBV4-1 with TRBJ1-5, with TRBD1 matching over 7 bases. V shed 2 bases, J shed 1 base, and the junction held 5 bases outside the gene matches. CDR1 and CDR2 from the germline V gene are MGHRA and YSYEKL. The length of the CDR3 is 16 residues. CDR3 protein: CASSQPRTGSNQPQHF. The DNA for the CDR3 is TGCGCCAGCAGCCAACCTCGGACAGGCAGCAATCAGCCCCAGCATTTT.

This rearrangement joins TRBV5-1 to TRBJ1-2, with 11 bases matching TRBD1. V was pared by 2 bases and J by 6 bases, with 6 bases of the junction left unmatched. Germline CDR1 and CDR2: SGHRS and YFSETQ. This CDR3 is built from 15 residues. The CDR3: CASSLGDRGDDGYTF. The CDR3 nucleotides read TGCGCCAGCAGCTTAGGGGACAGGGGGGACGATGGCTACACCTTC.

This clonotype was found a few times. This rearrangement joins TRBV20-1 to TRBJ2-5; no clear D. The CDR3 is 13 amino acids. The V and J ends lost 0 bases and 5 bases respectively, with 10 bases between them. Per the germline V gene, CDR1 is DFQATT and CDR2 is SNEGSKA (reference sequence). The DNA of the CDR3 is TGCAGTGCTAGAGATCTGAGTTGGGAGACCCAGTACTTC. Amino acid sequence: CSARDLSWETQYF.

This chain uses TRBV20-1 with TRBJ1-1; unclear D gene. Per germline, CDR1 DFQATT and CDR2 SNEGSKA (reference sequence). This CDR3 contains 15 residues. V shed 5 bases and J shed 4 bases, with 20 bases lying between them. The CDR3 sequence is CSAPSPAYGITEAFF. CDR3 coding DNA: TGCAGTGCTCCTAGCCCCGCATATGGTATCACTGAAGCTTTCTTT.

This clonotype was seen a handful of times. The V gene is TRBV15, the J gene TRBJ2-5; 7 bases agree with TRBD2. Germline V gene data show CDR1 as LNHNV and CDR2 as YYDKDF (reference sequence). The length of the CDR3 is 14 residues. V trimming: 8 bases; J trimming: 2 bases; junction bases outside the gene matches: 8. CDR3 protein: CATRGAGRQETQYF. The CDR3 nucleotides are TGTGCCACCCGGGGCGCCGGGAGGCAAGAGACCCAGTACTTC.

This chain links TRBV20-1 with TRBJ1-6; 8 bases match TRBD1. Trimming took 3 bases from V and 0 from J; bases not matched to a gene: 7. CDR1 and CDR2 from the germline V gene are DFQATT and SNEGSKA (reference sequence). The CDR3 length is 17 residues. Here the CDR3 DNA reads TGCAGTGCTAGTTGGCAGGGGGCGAGCTCCTATAATTCACCCCTCCACTTT. Its translation is CSASWQGASSYNSPLHF.

This clonotype was observed a handful of times. The chain employs TRBV20-1 and TRBJ2-3; D not resolved. In germline, CDR1 is DFQATT, CDR2 SNEGSKA (reference sequence). The CDR3 contains 16 residues. The V end was cut by 2 bases, the J end by 0 bases, with 15 bases between. CDR3 protein: CSARTLGGASTDTQYF. CDR3 DNA: TGCAGTGCTAGAACTCTCGGCGGAGCTAGCACAGATACGCAGTATTTT.

This clonotype was seen a handful of times. The gene calls are TRBV2 and TRBJ2-7; TRBD1 matches at 7 bases. Germline values: CDR1 SNHLY, CDR2 FYNNEI. V lost 7 bases, J lost 0 bases, and 9 bases stayed unmatched. The CDR3 consists of 15 residues. The CDR3 bases are TGTGCCAGCAAGACGGACAGGCCTTCCTCCTACGAGCAGTACTTC. It specifies CASKTDRPSSYEQYF.